Listed here is a single TCR beta chain. The antigen is not known. This specimen includes other DNA sequences encoding the same CDR3. The data belong to a study of T cell responses to AZD1222 COVID-19 vaccine. Overall study context: Pooling was applied to second doses at about 4 or about 12 weeks.

Overall study results and limits: Only after the peak T cell response were repertoires sampled. There were mostly white British donors and more females than males, and clonal diversity was possibly underestimated.

CDR3 size: 14 residues. The germline V gene encodes CDR1 SGHAT and CDR2 FQNNGV. The ends were cut back, 1 base at V and 0 bases at J, with 7 bases in the middle. Libraries were prepared by immunoSEQ multiplex PCR; TCRdb keeps only in-frame clonotypes and omits some of them. Altogether around 140,000 clones are present, 89% being singletons, with the ten largest covering about 6%. The TCR sequence derives from an adult in good health. Material: peripheral blood, obtained on day 0 of AZD1222 vaccination. The chain couples TRBV11-2 to TRBJ2-7; unclear D gene. CDR3 sequence reads: CASSLGFSSYEQYF. CDR3 DNA sequence: TGTGCCAGCAGCTTAGGATTCAGCTCCTACGAGCAGTACTTC.